One sample yielded the 2 T cell receptor beta chains listed below, sequenced in a study of identical twins. MiXCR, applied by TCRdb to the 5' RACE reads, yields one record per CDR3 protein. The table lists 450,000 or so distinct CDR3 sequences, approximately 25% of them singletons, with 2.9% in the top ten. This sample was also put to use in a study of T cells expressing NK-cell markers.

Sequencing input: CD4+ T cells sorted from blood. The receptors shown here come from a woman between 18 and 29 years old in good health.

The chain links TRBV15 to TRBJ1-5; no clear D gene. Germline values: CDR1 LNHNV, CDR2 YYDKDF (reference sequence). The CDR3 spans 12 residues. The V end was cut by 0 bases, the J end by 7 bases, with 4 bases between. The CDR3 region is CATSRDGQPQHF. The CDR3 DNA sequence: TGTGCCACCAGCAGAGATGGGCAGCCCCAGCATTTT.

This clonotype was detected only a few times. V usage is TRBV29-1 and J usage is TRBJ2-1; 8 positions agree with TRBD1. The junction had 9 bases not matched to a gene; V was cut back by 8 bases and J by 0 bases. This CDR3 has 15 residues. In germline, CDR1 is SQVTM, CDR2 ANQGSEA. This CDR3 is CSSLGQGSSYNEQFF. CDR3 DNA sequence: TGCAGCTCACTTGGACAGGGAAGCTCCTACAATGAGCAGTTCTTC.